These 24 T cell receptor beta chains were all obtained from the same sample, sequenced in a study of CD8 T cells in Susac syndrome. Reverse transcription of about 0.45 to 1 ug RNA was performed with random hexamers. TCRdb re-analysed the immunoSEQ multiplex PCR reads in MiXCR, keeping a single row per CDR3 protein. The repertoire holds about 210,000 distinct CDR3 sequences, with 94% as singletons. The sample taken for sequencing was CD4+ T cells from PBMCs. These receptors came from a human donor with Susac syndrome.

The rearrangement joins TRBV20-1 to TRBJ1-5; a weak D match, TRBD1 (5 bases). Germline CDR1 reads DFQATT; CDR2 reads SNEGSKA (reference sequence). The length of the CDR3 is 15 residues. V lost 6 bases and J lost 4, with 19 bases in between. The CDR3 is CSARGPWVRNQPQHF. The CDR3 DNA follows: TGCAGTGCCCGGGGCCCTTGGGTAAGGAATCAGCCCCAGCATTTT.

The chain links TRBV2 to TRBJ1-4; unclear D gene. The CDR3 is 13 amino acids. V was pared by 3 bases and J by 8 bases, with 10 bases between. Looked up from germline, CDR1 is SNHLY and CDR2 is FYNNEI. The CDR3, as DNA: TGTGCCAGCAGTGACATGCTTTGGGAAAAACTGTTTTTT. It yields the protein CASSDMLWEKLFF.

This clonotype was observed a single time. CDR3 loop: CSARPGQSGNTIYF. Written as DNA, the CDR3 is TGCAGTGCTAGACCGGGACAGTCAGGAAACACCATATATTTT. This sequence joins TRBV20-1 and TRBJ1-3; the match to TRBD1 covers 7 bases. This CDR3 has 14 residues. Looked up from germline, CDR1 is DFQATT and CDR2 is SNEGSKA (reference sequence). The ends lost 2 bases at V and 4 bases at J; junction bases unmatched: 5.

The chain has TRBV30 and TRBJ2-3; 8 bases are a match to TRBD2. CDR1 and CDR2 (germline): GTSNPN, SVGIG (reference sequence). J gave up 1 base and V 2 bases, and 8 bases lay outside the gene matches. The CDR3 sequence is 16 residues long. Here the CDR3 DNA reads TGTGCCTGGAGTCCCCGGGGAGCGGGGGGCACAGATACGCAGTATTTT. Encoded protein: CAWSPRGAGGTDTQYF.

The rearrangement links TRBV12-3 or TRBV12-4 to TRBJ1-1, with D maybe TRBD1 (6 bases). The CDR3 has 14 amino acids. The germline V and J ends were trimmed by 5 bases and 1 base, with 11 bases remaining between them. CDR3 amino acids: CASSEQGWNTEAFF. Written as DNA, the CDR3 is TGTGCCAGCAGTGAACAGGGTTGGAACACTGAAGCTTTCTTT.

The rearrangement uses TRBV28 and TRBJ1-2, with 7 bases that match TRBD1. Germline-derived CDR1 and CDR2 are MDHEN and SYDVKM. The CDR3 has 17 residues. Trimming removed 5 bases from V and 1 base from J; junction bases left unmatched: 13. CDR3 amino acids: CASSGTDRRLINYGYTF. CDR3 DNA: TGTGCCAGCAGTGGTACGGACAGGAGGCTTATTAACTATGGCTACACCTTC.

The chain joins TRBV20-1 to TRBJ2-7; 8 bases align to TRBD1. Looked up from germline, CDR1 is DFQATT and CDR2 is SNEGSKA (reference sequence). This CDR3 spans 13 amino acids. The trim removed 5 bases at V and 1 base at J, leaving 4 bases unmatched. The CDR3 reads CSALTGASYEQYF. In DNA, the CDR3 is TGCAGTGCTTTGACAGGGGCGTCCTACGAGCAGTACTTC.

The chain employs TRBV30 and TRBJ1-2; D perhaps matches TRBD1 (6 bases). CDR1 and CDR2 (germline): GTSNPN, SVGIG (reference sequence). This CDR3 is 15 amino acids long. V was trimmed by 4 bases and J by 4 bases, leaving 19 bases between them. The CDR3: CAWIRKGGTAYGYTF. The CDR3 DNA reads TGTGCCTGGATTCGGAAAGGGGGAACGGCCTATGGCTACACCTTC. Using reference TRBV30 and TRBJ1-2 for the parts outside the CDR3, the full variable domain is SQTIHQWPATLVQPVGSPLSLECTVEGTSNPNLYWYRQAAGRGLQLLFYSVGIGQISSEVPQNLSASRPQDRQFILSSKKLLLSDSGFYLCAWIRKGGTAYGYTFGSGTRLTVV.

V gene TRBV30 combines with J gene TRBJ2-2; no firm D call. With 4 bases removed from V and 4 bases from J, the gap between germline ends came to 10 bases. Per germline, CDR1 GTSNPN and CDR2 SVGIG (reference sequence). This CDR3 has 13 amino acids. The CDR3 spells CAWIRFSTGELFF. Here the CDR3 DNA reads TGTGCCTGGATCAGGTTCAGCACCGGGGAGCTGTTTTTT.

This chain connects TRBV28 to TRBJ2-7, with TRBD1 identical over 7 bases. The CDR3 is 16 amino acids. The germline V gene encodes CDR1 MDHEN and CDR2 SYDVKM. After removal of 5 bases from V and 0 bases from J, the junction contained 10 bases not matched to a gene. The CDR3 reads CASSGTGQANSYEQYF. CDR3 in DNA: TGTGCCAGCAGTGGGACCGGACAGGCCAACTCCTACGAGCAGTACTTC.

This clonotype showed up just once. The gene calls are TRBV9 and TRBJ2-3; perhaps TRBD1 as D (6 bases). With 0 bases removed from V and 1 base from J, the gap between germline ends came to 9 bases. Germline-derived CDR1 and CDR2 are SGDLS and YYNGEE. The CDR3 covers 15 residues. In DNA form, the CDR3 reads TGTGCCAGCAGCGTAGGTAACAGGGGCACAGATACGCAGTATTTT. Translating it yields CASSVGNRGTDTQYF.

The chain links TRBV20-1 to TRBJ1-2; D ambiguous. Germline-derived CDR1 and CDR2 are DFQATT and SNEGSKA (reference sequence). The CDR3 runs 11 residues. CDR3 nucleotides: TGCACCTTGCTGGTTAACTATGGCTACACCTTC. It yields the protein CTLLVNYGYTF.

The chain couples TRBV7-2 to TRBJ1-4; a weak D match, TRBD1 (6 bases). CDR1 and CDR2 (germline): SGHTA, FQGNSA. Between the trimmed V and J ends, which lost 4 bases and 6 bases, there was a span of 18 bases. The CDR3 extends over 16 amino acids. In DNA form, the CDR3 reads TGTGCCAGCAGCTCGCTTACGGGGGGGCAATATGAAAAACTGTTTTTT. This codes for CASSSLTGGQYEKLFF.

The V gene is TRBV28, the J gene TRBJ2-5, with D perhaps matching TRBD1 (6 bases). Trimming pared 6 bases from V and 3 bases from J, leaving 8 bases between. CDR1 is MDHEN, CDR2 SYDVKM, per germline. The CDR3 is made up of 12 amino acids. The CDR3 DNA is TGTGCCAGCAGAAGACAGGAAGAGACCCAGTACTTC. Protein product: CASRRQEETQYF.

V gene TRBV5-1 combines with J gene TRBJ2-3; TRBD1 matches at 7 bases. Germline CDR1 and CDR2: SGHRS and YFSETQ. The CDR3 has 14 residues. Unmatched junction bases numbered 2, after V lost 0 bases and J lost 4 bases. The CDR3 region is CASSLAQGADTQYF. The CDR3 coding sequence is TGCGCCAGCAGCTTGGCTCAGGGGGCAGATACGCAGTATTTT.

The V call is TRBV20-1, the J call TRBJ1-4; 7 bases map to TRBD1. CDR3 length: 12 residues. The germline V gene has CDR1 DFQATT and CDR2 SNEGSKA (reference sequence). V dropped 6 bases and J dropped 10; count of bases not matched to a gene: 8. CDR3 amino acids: CSAERGLGKLFF. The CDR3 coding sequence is TGCAGTGCGGAAAGGGGGCTTGGAAAACTGTTTTTT.

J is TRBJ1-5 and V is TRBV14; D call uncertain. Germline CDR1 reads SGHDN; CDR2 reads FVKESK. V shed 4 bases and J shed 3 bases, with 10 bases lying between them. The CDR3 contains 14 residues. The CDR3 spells CASSPPGFNQPQHF. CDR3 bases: TGTGCCAGCAGCCCCCCGGGGTTCAATCAGCCCCAGCATTTT.

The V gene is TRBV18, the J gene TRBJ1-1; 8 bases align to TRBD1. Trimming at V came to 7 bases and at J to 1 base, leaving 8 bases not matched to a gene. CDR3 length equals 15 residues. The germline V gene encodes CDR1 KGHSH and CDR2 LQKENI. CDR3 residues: CASLPQGASNTEAFF. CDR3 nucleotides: TGTGCCAGCTTACCGCAGGGGGCCTCGAACACTGAAGCTTTCTTT.

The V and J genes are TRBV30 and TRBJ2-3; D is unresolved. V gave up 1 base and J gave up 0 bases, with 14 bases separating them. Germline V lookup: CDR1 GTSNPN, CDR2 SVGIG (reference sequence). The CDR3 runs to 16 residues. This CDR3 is CAWSGGWVNSTDTQYF. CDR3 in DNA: TGTGCCTGGAGTGGAGGTTGGGTGAATAGCACAGATACGCAGTATTTT.

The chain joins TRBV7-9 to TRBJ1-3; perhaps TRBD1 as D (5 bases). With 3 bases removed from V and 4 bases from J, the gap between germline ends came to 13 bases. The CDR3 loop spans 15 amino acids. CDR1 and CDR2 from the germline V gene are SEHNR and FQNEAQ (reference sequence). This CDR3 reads CASSFSQGTGNTIYF. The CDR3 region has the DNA TGTGCCAGCAGCTTTTCTCAGGGAACGGGAAACACCATATATTTT.

The CDR3 is CSVGTEVYNEQFF. For the CDR3, the DNA is TGCAGCGTCGGGACAGAAGTTTACAATGAGCAGTTCTTC. The chain recombines TRBV29-1 with TRBJ2-1, with 7 bases aligning to TRBD1. V trimming: 6 bases; J trimming: 4 bases; junction bases outside the gene matches: 6. The CDR3 contains 13 residues. CDR1 is SQVTM and CDR2 is ANQGSEA in the germline V gene.

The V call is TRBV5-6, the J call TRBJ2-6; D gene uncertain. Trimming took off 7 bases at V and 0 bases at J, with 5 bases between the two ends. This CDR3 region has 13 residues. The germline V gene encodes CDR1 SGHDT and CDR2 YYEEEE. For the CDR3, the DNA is TGTGCCAGCTGGAACTCTGGGGCCAACGTCCTGACTTTC. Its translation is CASWNSGANVLTF.

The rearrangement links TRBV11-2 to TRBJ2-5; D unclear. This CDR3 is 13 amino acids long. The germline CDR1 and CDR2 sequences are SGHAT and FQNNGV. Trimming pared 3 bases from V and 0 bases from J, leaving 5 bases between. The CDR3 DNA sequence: TGTGCCAGCAGCTTGGGGTACCAAGAGACCCAGTACTTC. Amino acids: CASSLGYQETQYF.

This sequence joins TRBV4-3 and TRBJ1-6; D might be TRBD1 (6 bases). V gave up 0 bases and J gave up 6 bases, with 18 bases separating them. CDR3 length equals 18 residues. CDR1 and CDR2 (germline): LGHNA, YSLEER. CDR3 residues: CASSQEPPQGSINSPLHF. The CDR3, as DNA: TGCGCCAGCAGCCAAGAGCCCCCTCAGGGGTCGATTAATTCACCCCTCCACTTT.